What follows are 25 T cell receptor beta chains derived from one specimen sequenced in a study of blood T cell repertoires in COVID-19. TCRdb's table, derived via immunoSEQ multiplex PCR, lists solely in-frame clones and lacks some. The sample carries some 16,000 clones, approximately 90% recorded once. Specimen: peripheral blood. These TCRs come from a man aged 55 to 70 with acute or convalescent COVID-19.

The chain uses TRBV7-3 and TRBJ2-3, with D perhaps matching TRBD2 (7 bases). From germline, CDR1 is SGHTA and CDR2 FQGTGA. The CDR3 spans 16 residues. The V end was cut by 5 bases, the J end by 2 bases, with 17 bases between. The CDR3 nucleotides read TGTGCCAGCAGCCCAAACGGGGGGCGGAACACAGATACGCAGTATTTT. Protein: CASSPNGGRNTDTQYF.

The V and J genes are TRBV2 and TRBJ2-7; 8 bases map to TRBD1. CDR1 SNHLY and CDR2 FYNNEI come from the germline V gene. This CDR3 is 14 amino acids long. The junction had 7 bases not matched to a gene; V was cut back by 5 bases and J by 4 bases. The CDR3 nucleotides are TGTGCCAGCAGTAGACAGGGGAGCGGGTACGAGCAGTACTTC. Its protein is CASSRQGSGYEQYF.

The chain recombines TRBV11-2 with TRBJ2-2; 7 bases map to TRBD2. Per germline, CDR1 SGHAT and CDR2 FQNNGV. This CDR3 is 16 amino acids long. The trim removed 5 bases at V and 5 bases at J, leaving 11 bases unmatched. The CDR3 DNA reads TGTGCCAGCAGCCCCGTCCAGGTGCGGGGGACCGGGGAGCTGTTTTTT. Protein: CASSPVQVRGTGELFF.

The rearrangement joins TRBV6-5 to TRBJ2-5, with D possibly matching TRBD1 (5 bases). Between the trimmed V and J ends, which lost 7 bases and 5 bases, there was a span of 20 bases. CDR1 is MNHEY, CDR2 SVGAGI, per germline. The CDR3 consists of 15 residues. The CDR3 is CASIAGPTPGETQYF. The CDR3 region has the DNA TGTGCCAGCATCGCCGGGCCTACCCCAGGGGAGACCCAGTACTTC.

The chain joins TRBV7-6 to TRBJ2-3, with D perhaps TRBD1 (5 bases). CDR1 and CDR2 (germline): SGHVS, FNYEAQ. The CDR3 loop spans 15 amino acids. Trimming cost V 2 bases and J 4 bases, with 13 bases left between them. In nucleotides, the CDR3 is TGTGCCAGCAGCTTAACTGGGGCGGTCCCAGATACGCAGTATTTT. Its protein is CASSLTGAVPDTQYF.

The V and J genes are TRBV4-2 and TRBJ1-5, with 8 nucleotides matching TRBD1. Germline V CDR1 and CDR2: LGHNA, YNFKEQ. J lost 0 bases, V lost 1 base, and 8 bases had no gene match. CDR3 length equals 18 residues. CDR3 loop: CASSQGAWGQDSNQPQHF. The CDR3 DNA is TGTGCCAGCAGCCAAGGTGCGTGGGGACAGGATAGCAATCAGCCCCAGCATTTT.

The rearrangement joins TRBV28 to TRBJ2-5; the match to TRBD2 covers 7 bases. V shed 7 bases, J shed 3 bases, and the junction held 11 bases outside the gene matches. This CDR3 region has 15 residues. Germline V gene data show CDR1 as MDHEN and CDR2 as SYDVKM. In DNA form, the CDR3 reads TGTGCCAGCACCACATTAGCGGGTCGGGAAGAGACCCAGTACTTC. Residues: CASTTLAGREETQYF.

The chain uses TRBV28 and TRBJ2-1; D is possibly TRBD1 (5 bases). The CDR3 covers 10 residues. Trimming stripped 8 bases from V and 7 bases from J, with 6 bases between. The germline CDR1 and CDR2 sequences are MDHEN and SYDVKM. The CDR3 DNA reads TGTGCCAGCGGGGCTAATGAGCAGTTCTTC. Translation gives CASGANEQFF.

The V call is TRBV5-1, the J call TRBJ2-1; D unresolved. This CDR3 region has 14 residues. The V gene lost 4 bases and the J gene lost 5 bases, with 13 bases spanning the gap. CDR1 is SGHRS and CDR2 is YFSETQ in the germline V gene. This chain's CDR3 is CASSLEPVNNEQFF. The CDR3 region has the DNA TGCGCCAGCAGCCTGGAACCAGTTAACAATGAGCAGTTCTTC.

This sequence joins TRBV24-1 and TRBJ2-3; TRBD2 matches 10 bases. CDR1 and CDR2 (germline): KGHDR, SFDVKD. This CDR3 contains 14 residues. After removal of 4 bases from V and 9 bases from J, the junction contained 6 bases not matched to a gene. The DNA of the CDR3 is TGTGCCACCAGTGACTCCGGGACTAGCGACACGCAGTATTTT. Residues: CATSDSGTSDTQYF.

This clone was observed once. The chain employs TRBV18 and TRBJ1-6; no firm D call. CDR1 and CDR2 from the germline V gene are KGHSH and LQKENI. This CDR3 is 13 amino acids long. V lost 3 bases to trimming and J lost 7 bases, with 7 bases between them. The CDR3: CASSPAENSPLHF. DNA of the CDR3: TGTGCCAGCTCACCGGCGGAGAATTCACCCCTCCACTTT.

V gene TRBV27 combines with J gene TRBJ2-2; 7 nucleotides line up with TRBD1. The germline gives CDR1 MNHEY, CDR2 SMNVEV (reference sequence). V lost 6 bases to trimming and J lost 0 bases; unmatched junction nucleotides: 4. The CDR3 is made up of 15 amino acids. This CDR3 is CASRQTGTNTGELFF. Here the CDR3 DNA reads TGTGCCAGCAGGCAGACAGGGACGAACACCGGGGAGCTGTTTTTT.

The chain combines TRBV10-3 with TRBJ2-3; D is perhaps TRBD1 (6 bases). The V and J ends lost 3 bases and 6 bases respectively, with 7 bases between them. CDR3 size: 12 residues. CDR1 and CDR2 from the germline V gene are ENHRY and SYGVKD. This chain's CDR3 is CAISDRGDTQYF. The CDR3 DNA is TGTGCCATCAGTGACAGGGGTGATACGCAGTATTTT.

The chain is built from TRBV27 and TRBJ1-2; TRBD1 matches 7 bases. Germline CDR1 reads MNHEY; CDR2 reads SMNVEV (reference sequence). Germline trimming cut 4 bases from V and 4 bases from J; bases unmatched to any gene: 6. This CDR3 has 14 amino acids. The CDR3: CASSSTGTVYGYTF. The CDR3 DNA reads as TGTGCCAGCAGTTCAACCGGGACAGTCTATGGCTACACCTTC.

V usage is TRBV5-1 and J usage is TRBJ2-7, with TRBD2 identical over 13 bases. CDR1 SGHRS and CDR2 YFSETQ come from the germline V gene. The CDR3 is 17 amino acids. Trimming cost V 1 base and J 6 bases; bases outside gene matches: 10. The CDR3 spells CASSLRVGGLAGSEQYF. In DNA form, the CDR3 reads TGCGCCAGCAGCTTGAGGGTTGGGGGACTAGCGGGGTCCGAGCAGTACTTC. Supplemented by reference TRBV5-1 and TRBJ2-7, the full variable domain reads KAGVTQTPRYLIKTRGQQVTLSCSPISGHRSVSWYQQTPGQGLQFLFEYFSETQRNKGNFPGRFSGRQFSNSRSEMNVSTLELGDSALYLCASSLRVGGLAGSEQYFGPGTRLTVT.

This chain's CDR3 is CASSPQPRAETQYF. CDR3 in DNA: TGTGCCAGCAGTCCCCAACCGAGGGCAGAGACCCAGTACTTC. The chain recombines TRBV28 with TRBJ2-5; D possibly corresponds to TRBD2 (5 bases). Germline assignment: CDR1 MDHEN and CDR2 SYDVKM. This CDR3 comprises 14 residues. The V and J ends lost 5 bases and 4 bases respectively, with 14 bases between them.

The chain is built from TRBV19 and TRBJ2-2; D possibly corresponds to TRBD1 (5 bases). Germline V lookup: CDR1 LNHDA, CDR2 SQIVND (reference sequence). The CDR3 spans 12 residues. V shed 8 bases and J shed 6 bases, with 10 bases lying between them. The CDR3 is CASQWGPGELFF. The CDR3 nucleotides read TGTGCCAGTCAGTGGGGCCCCGGGGAGCTGTTTTTT.

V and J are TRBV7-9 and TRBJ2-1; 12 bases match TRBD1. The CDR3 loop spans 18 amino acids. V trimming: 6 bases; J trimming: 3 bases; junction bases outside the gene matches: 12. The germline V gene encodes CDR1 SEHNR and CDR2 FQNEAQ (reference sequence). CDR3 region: CASRKSWGTGGLYNEQFF. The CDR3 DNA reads TGTGCCAGCAGAAAATCATGGGGGACAGGGGGCCTCTACAATGAGCAGTTCTTC.

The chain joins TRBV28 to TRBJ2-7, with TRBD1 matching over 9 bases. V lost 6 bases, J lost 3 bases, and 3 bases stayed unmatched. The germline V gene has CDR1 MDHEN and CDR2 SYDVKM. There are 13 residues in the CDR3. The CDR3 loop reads CASSPGQGYEQYF. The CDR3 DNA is TGTGCCAGCAGCCCGGGACAGGGCTACGAGCAGTACTTC.

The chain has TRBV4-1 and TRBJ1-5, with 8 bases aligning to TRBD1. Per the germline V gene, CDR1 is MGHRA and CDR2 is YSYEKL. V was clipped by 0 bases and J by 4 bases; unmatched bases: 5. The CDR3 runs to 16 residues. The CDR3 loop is CASSQEGRQGNQPQHF. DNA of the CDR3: TGCGCCAGCAGCCAAGAAGGGCGACAGGGGAATCAGCCCCAGCATTTT.

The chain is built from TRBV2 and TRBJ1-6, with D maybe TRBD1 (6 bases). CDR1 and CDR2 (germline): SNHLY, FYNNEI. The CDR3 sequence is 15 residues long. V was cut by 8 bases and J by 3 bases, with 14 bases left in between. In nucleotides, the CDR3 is TGTGCCAGCGGGGAAAGACAGGTCTATAATTCACCCCTCCACTTT. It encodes CASGERQVYNSPLHF.

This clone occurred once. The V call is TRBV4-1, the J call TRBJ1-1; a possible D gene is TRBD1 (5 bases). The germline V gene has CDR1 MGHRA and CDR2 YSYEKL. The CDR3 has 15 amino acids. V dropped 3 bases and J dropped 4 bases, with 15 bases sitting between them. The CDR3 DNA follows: TGCGCCAGCAGCCAGGGAAGGTCCAGGGTCACTGAAGCTTTCTTT. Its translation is CASSQGRSRVTEAFF.

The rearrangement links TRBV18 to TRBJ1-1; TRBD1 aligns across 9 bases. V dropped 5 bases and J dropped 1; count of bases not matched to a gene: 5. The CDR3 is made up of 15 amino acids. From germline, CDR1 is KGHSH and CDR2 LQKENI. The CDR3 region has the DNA TGTGCCAGCTCATACGGGACAGGGAAGAACACTGAAGCTTTCTTT. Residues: CASSYGTGKNTEAFF.

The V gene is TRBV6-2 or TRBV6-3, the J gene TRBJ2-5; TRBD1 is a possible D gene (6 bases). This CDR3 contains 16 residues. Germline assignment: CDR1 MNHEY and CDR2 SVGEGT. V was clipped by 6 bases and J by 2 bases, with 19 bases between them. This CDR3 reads CASSPRDKVIQETQYF. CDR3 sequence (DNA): TGTGCCAGCAGCCCCCGGGACAAGGTAATTCAAGAGACCCAGTACTTC.

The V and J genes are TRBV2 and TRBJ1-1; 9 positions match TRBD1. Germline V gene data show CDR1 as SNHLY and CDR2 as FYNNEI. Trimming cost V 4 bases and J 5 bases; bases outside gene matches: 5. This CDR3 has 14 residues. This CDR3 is CASSGQGVWTEAFF. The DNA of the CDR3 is TGTGCCAGCAGTGGACAGGGGGTTTGGACTGAAGCTTTCTTT.